This entry concerns a single TCR beta chain. The entry originates in a study of blood T cell repertoires in COVID-19. Sequencing was performed with immunoSEQ multiplex PCR; in TCRdb, only in-frame clones are kept and a portion is missing. The data show some 160,000 clones, roughly 90% seen once. V was clipped by 3 bases and J by 6 bases; unmatched bases: 8. In germline, CDR1 is LNHDA, CDR2 SQIVND (reference sequence). CDR3 length equals 15 residues. This clonotype was sampled from a man aged 55 to 70 with acute or convalescent COVID-19. Sequenced material: peripheral blood. The rearrangement joins TRBV19 to TRBJ2-3, with TRBD2 identical over 8 bases. CDR3 sequence reads: CASSMASGGLDTQYF. The CDR3, as DNA: TGTGCCAGTAGTATGGCCAGCGGGGGCCTTGATACGCAGTATTTT.